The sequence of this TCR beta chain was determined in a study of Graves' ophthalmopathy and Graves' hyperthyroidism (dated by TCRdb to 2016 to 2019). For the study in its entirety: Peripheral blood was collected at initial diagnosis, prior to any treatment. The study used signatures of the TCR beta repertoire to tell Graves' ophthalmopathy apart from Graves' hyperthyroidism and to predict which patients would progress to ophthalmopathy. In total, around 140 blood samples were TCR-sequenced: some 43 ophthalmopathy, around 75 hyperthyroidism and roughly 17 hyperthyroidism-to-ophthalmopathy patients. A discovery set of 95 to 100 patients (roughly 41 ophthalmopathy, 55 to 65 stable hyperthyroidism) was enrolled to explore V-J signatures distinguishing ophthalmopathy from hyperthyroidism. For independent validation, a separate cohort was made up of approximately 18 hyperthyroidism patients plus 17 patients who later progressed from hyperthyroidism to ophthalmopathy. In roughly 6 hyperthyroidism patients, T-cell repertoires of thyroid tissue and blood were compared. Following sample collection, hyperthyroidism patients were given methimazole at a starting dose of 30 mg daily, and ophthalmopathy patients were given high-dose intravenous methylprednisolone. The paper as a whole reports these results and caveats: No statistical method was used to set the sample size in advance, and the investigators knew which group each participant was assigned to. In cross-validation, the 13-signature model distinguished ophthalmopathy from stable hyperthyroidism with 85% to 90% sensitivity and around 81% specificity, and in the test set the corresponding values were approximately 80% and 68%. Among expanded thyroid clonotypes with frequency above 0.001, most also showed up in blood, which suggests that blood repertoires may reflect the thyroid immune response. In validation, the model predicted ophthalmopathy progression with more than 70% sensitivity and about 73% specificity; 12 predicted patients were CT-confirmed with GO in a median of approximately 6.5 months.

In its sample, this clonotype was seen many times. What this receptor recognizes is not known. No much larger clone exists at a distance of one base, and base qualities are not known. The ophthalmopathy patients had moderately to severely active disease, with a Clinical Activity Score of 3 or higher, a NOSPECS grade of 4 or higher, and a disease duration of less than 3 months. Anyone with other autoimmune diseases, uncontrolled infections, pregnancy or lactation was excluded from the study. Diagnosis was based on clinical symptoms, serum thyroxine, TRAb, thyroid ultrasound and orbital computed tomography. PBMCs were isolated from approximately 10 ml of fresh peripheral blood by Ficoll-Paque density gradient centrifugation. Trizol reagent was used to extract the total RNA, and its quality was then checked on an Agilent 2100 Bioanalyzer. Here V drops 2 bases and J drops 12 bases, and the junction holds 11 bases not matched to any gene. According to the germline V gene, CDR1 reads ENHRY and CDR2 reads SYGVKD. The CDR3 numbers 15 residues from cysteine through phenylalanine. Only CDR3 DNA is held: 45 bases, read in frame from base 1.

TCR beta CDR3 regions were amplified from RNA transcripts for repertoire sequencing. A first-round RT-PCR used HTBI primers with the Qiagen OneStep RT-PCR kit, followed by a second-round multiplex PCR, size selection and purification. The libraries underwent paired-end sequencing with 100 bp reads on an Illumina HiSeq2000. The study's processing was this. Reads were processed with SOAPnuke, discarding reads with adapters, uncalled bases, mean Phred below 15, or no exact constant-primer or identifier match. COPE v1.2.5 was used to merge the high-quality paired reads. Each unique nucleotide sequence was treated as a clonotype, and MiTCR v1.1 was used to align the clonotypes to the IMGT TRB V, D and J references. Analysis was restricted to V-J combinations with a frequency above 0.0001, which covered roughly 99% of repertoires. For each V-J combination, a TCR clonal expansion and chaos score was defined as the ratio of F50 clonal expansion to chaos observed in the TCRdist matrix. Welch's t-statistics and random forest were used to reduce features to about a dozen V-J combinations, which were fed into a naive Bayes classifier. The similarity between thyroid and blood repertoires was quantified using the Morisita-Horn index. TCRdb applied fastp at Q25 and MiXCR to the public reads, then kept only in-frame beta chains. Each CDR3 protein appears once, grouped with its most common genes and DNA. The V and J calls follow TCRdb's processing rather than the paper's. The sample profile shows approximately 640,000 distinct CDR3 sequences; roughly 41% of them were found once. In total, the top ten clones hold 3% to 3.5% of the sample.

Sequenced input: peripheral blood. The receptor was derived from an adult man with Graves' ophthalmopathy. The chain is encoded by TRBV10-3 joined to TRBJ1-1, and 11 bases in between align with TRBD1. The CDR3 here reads CAISEAPRTGGQSFF. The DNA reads TGTGCCATCAGTGAGGCACCCCGGACAGGGGGCCAATCTTTCTTT.